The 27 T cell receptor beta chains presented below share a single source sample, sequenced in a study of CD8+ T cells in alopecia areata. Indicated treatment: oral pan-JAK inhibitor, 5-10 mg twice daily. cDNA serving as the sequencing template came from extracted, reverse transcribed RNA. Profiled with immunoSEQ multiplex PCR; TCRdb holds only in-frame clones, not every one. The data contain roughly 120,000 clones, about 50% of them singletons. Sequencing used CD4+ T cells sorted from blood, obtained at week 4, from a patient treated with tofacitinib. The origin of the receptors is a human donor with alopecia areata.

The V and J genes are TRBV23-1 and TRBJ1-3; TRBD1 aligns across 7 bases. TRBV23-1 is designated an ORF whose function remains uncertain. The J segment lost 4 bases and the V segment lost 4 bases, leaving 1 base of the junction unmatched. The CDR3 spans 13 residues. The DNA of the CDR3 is TGCGCCAGCAGTCTGACAGGGGGAAACACCATATATTTT. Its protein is CASSLTGGNTIYF.

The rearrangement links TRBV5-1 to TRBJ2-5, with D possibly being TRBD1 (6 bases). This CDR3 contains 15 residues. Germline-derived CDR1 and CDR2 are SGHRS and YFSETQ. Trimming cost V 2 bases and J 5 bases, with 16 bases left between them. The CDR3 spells CASSFAQGTGETQYF. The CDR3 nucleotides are TGCGCCAGCAGCTTCGCACAGGGAACGGGTGAGACCCAGTACTTC.

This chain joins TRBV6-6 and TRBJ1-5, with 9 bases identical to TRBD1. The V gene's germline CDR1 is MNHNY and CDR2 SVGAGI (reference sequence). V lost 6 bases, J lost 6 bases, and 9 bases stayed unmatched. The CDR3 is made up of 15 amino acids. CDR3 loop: CASSLGTGIGQPQHF. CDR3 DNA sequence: TGTGCCAGCAGCCTCGGGACAGGGATTGGTCAGCCCCAGCATTTT.

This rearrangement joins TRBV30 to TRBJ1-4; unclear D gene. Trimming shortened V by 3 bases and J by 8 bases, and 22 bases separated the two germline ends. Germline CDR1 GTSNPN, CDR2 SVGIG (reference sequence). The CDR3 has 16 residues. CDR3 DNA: TGTGCCTGGAGGATTGATGACGCCGGGTATGGGGAAAAACTGTTTTTT. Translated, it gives CAWRIDDAGYGEKLFF.

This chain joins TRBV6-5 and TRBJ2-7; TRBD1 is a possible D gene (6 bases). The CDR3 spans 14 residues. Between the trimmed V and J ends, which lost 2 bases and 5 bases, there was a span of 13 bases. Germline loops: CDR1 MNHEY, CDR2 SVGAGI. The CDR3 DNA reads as TGTGCCAGCAGTTACAAACAGGGTTCGGACGAGCAGTACTTC. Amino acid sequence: CASSYKQGSDEQYF.

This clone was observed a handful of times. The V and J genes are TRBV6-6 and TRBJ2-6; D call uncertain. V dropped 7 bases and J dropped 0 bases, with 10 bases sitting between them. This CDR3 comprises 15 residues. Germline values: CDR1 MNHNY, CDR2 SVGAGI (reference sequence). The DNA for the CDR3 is TGTGCCAGCACCCCAGAGGACTCTGGGGCCAACGTCCTGACTTTC. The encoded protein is CASTPEDSGANVLTF.

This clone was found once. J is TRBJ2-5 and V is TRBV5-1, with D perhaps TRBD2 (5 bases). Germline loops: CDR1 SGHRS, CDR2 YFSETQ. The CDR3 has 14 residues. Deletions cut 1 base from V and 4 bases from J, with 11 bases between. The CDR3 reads CASSLSGFGETQYF. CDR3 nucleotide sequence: TGCGCCAGCAGCTTGTCGGGGTTTGGAGAGACCCAGTACTTC.

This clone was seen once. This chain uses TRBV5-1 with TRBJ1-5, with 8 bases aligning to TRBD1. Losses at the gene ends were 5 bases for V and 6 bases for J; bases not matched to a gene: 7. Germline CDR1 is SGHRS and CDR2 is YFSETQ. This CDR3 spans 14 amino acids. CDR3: CASSDGQGGQPQHF. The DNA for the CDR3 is TGCGCCAGCAGTGACGGACAGGGTGGTCAGCCCCAGCATTTT.

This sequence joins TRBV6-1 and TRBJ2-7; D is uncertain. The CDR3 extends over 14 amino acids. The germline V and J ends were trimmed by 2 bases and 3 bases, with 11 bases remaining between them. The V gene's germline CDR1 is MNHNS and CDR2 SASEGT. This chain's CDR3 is CASSERLGNYEQYF. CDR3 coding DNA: TGTGCCAGCAGTGAACGTCTAGGGAACTACGAGCAGTACTTC.

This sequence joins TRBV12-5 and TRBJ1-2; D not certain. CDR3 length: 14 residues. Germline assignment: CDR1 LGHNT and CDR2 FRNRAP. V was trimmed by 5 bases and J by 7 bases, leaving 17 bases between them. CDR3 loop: CASGVRVWTAGYTF. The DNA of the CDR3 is TGTGCTAGTGGTGTTCGCGTGTGGACGGCTGGCTACACCTTC.

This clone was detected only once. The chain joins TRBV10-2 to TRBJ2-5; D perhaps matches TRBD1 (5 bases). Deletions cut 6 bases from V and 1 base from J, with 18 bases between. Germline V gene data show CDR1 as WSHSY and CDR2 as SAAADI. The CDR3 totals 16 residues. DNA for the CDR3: TGCGCCAGCAGGAACGGAAGGTGGCAGGGCCAAGAGACCCAGTACTTC. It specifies CASRNGRWQGQETQYF.

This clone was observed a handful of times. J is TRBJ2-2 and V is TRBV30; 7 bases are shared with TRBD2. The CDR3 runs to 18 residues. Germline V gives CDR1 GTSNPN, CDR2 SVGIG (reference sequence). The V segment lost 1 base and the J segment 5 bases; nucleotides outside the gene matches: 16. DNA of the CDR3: TGTGCCTGGAGTGGAAGCCACCTGAGACTAGCTTTAACCGGGGAGCTGTTTTTT. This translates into CAWSGSHLRLALTGELFF.

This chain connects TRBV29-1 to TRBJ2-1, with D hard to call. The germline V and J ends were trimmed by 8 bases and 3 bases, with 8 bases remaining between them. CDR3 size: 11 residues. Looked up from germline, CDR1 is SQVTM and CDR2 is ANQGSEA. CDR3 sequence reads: CSYDLYNEQFF. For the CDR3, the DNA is TGCAGCTACGACCTCTACAATGAGCAGTTCTTC.

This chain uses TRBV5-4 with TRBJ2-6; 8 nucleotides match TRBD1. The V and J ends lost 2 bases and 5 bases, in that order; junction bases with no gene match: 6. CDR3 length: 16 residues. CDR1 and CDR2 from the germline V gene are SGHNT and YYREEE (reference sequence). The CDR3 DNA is TGTGCCAGCAGCTTACCAGGGGGCTCGTGGGCCAACGTCCTGACTTTC. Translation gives CASSLPGGSWANVLTF.

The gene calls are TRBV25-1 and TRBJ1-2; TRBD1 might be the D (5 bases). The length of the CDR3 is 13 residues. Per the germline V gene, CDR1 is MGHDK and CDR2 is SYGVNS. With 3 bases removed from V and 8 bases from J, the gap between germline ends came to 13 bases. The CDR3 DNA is TGTGCCAGCAGTGATCAGGGCTGGGAAGGCTACACCTTC. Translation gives CASSDQGWEGYTF.

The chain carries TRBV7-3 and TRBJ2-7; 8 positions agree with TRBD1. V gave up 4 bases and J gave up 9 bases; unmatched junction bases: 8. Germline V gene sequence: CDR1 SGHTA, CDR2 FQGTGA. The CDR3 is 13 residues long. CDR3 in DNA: TGTGCCAGCAGCTCCGGACAGGGCGGCTGGCAGTACTTC. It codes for CASSSGQGGWQYF.

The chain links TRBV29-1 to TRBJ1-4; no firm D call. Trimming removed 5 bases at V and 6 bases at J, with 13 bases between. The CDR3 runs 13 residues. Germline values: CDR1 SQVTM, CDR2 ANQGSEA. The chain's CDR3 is CSVRELRDEKLFF. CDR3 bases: TGCAGCGTTCGAGAATTAAGGGATGAAAAACTGTTTTTT.

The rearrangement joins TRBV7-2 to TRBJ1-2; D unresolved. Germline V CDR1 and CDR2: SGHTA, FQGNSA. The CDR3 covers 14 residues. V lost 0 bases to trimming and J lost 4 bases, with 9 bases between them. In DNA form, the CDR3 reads TGTGCCAGCAGCTTAGCGGTGACACCCTATGGCTACACCTTC. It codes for CASSLAVTPYGYTF. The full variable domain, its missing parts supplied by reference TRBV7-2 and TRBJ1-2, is GAGVSQSPSNKVTEKGKDVELRCDPISGHTALYWYRQSLGQGLEFLIYFQGNSAPDKSGLPSDRFSAERTGGSVSTLTIQRTQQEDSAVYLCASSLAVTPYGYTFGSGTRLTVV.

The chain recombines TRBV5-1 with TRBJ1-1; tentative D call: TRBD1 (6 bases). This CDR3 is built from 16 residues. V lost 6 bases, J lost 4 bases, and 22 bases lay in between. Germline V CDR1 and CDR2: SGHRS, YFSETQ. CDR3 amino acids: CASKTHPGAGFTEAFF. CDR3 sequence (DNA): TGCGCCAGCAAGACGCACCCGGGGGCAGGCTTCACTGAAGCTTTCTTT. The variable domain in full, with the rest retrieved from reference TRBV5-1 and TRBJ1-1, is KAGVTQTPRYLIKTRGQQVTLSCSPISGHRSVSWYQQTPGQGLQFLFEYFSETQRNKGNFPGRFSGRQFSNSRSEMNVSTLELGDSALYLCASKTHPGAGFTEAFFGQGTRLTVV.

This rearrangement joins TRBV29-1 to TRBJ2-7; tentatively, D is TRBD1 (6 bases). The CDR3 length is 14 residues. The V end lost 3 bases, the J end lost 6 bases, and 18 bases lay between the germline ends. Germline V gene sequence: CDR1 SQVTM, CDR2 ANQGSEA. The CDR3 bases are TGCAGCGTTGACCCACAGGGTGACGAGGGCGAGCAGTACTTC. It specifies CSVDPQGDEGEQYF.

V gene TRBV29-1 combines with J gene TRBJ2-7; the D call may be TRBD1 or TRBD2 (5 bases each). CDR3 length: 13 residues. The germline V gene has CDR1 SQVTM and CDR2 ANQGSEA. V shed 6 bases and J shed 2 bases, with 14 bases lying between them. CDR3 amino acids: CSVSGQRTYEQYF. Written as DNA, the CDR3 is TGCAGCGTCTCGGGGCAACGAACCTACGAGCAGTACTTC.

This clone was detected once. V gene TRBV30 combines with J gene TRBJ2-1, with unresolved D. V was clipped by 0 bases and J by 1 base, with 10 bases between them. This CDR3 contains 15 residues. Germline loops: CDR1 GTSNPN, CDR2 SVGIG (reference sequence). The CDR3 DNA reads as TGTGCCTGGAGTGTACACCTAGGTTCCTACAATGAGCAGTTCTTC. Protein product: CAWSVHLGSYNEQFF.

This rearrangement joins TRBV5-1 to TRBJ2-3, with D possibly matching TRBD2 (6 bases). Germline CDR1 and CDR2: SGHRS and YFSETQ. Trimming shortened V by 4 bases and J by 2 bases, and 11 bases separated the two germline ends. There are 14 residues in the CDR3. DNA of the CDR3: TGCGCCAGCAGCGCGGGGCTAAACACAGATACGCAGTATTTT. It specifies CASSAGLNTDTQYF.

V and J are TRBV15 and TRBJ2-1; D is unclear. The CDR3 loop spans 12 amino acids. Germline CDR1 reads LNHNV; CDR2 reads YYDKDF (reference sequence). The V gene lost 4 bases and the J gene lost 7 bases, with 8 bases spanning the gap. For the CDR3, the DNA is TGTGCCACCAGCACACTACGAAATGAGCAGTTCTTC. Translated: CATSTLRNEQFF.

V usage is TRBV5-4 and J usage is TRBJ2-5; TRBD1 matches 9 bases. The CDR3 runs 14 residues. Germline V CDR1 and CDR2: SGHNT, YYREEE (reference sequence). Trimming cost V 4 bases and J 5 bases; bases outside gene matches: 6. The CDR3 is CASSPTGGAETQYF. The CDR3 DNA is TGTGCCAGCAGCCCAACAGGGGGCGCGGAGACCCAGTACTTC.

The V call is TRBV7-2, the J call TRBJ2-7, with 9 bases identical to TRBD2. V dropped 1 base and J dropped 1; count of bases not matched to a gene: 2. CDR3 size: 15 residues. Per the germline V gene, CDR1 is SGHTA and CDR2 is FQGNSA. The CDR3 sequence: CASSLVGLASYEQYF. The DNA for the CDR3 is TGTGCCAGCAGCTTAGTCGGACTAGCGTCCTACGAGCAGTACTTC.

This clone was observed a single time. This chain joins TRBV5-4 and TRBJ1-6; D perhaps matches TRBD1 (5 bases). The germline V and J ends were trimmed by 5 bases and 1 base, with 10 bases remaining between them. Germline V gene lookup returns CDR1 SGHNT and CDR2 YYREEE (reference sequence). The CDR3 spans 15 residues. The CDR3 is CASRPGGSYNSPLHF. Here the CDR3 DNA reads TGTGCCAGCAGGCCGGGGGGATCCTATAATTCACCCCTCCACTTT.